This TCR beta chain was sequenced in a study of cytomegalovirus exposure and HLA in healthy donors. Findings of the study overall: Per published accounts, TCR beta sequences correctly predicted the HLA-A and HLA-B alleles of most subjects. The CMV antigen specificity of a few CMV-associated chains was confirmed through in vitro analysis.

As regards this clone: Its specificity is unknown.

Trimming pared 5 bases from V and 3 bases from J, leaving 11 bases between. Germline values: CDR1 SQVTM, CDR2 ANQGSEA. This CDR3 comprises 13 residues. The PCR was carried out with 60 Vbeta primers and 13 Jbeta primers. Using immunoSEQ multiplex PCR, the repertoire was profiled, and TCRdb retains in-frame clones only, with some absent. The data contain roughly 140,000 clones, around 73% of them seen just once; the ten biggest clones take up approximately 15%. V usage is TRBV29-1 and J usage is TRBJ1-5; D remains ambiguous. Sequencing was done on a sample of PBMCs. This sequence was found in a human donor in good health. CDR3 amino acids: CSVREGLNQPQHF. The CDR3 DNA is TGCAGCGTTAGGGAGGGTCTCAATCAGCCCCAGCATTTT.